This T cell receptor beta chain was identified in a study of high-grade serous ovarian cancer treatment subgroups. The study's findings and limits: Repertoire analysis covered CDR3 alone, not CDR1 or CDR2. Same-patient tumor repertoires overlapped at about 0.095 to 0.8; different patients barely overlapped. Higher neoantigen levels went with greater TCR clonal relatedness.

CDR1 and CDR2 (germline): LNHDA, SQIVND (reference sequence). The CDR3 runs 14 residues. V lost 3 bases to trimming and J lost 8 bases; unmatched junction nucleotides: 5. Data came from immunoSEQ multiplex PCR; TCRdb stores just in-frame clones and leaves some out. The repertoire has roughly 18,000 clones, roughly 80% of them found once; the top ten carry 5.5% to 7%. Tumor samples were obtained before definitive surgery or chemotherapy. On this clone itself: What it recognizes is unknown.

The chain has TRBV19 and TRBJ1-4; 8 bases match TRBD1. The sequenced sample was tumor tissue. The receptor was isolated from a human donor with high-grade serous ovarian cancer. CDR3 region: CASSITGGGEKLFF. CDR3 nucleotides: TGTGCCAGTAGTATCACAGGGGGTGGCGAAAAACTGTTTTTT.